This passage covers 19 T cell receptor beta chains from one sample sequenced in a study of blood T cell repertoires in COVID-19. Sequencing was performed with immunoSEQ multiplex PCR; in TCRdb, only in-frame clones are kept and a portion is missing. The sample has 60,000 to 95,000 clones, over 80% seen once. Sequencing was done on a sample of peripheral blood. The receptors were sampled from a woman between 45 and 65 years old with acute or convalescent COVID-19.

This clone was counted only a few times. Other nucleotide sequences from this sample produce the same CDR3. This sequence joins TRBV5-1 and TRBJ2-3, with a possible D match to TRBD2 (5 bases). The CDR3 runs 14 residues. Looked up from germline, CDR1 is SGHRS and CDR2 is YFSETQ. The V gene lost 2 bases and the J gene lost 2 bases, with 9 bases spanning the gap. CDR3 residues: CASSFSGSTDTQYF. CDR3 in DNA: TGCGCCAGCAGCTTCAGCGGCTCCACAGATACGCAGTATTTT.

The chain is built from TRBV29-1 and TRBJ1-1; D may be TRBD1 (5 bases). The CDR3 covers 13 residues. Trimming left V 3 bases short and J 0 bases short, with 8 bases between. Germline lookup yields CDR1 SQVTM and CDR2 ANQGSEA. The CDR3 DNA follows: TGCAGCGTTGATGACAGATTGAACACTGAAGCTTTCTTT. This translates into CSVDDRLNTEAFF. Full variable domain (rest looked up from reference TRBV29-1 and TRBJ1-1): SAVISQKPSRDICQRGTSLTIQCQVDSQVTMMFWYRQQPGQSLTLIATANQGSEATYESGFVIDKFPISRPNLTFSTLTVSNMSPEDSSIYLCSVDDRLNTEAFFGQGTRLTVV.

The chain is built from TRBV5-1 and TRBJ2-7; TRBD1 aligns across 11 bases. With 4 bases clipped from V and 1 base from J, the junction kept 4 bases outside the gene matches. CDR1 is SGHRS, CDR2 YFSETQ, per germline. The CDR3 length is 15 residues. CDR3 sequence (DNA): TGCGCCAGCAGCGTAGGGACAGGGGGTTCCTACGAGCAGTACTTC. Protein sequence: CASSVGTGGSYEQYF.

The chain has TRBV19 and TRBJ2-2, with 7 bases identical to TRBD2. Germline V lookup: CDR1 LNHDA, CDR2 SQIVND (reference sequence). Germline trimming cut 6 bases from V and 3 bases from J; bases unmatched to any gene: 7. This CDR3 is built from 15 residues. In DNA, the CDR3 is TGTGCCAGTAGATACCGGGACTATTACACCGGGGAGCTGTTTTTT. This encodes CASRYRDYYTGELFF.

The chain carries TRBV30 and TRBJ1-1; D gene unclear. The CDR3 has 13 amino acids. Germline CDR1 is GTSNPN and CDR2 is SVGIG (reference sequence). V gave up 0 bases and J gave up 1 base, with 6 bases separating them. The CDR3 protein is CAWSVGSNTEAFF. The CDR3 DNA reads TGTGCCTGGAGTGTCGGGTCGAACACTGAAGCTTTCTTT.

The chain has TRBV30 and TRBJ1-2; D unresolved. CDR1 is GTSNPN, CDR2 SVGIG, per germline (reference sequence). V lost 8 bases and J lost 3, with 10 bases in between. The length of the CDR3 is 11 residues. The CDR3 here is CAAEPYYGYTF. The CDR3 DNA reads as TGTGCCGCTGAGCCCTACTATGGCTACACCTTC. The whole variable domain, filled in from reference TRBV30 and TRBJ1-2, reads SQTIHQWPATLVQPVGSPLSLECTVEGTSNPNLYWYRQAAGRGLQLLFYSVGIGQISSEVPQNLSASRPQDRQFILSSKKLLLSDSGFYLCAAEPYYGYTFGSGTRLTVV.

The chain recombines TRBV29-1 with TRBJ2-7, with 8 positions matching TRBD1. Germline V lookup: CDR1 SQVTM, CDR2 ANQGSEA. CDR3 size: 14 residues. The ends lost 4 bases at V and 1 base at J; junction bases unmatched: 6. The CDR3 nucleotides are TGCAGCGTTGCCTTAGGGACAGGATCCTACGAGCAGTACTTC. Residues: CSVALGTGSYEQYF.

This chain joins TRBV6-2 or TRBV6-3 and TRBJ2-7, with TRBD1 identical over 9 bases. CDR3 length: 13 amino acids. Germline values: CDR1 MNHEY, CDR2 SVGEGT. J was trimmed by 4 bases and V by 4 bases; bases with no gene match: 2. CDR3 nucleotides: TGTGCCAGCAGTTGGGACAGGGCTTACGAGCAGTACTTC. It is translated as CASSWDRAYEQYF.

The gene calls are TRBV27 and TRBJ1-4; 8 nucleotides align to TRBD1. CDR3 length: 16 residues. Per germline, CDR1 MNHEY and CDR2 SMNVEV (reference sequence). Losses at the gene ends were 3 bases for V and 3 bases for J; bases not matched to a gene: 6. The CDR3: CASSFTGTGPNEKLFF. The CDR3 nucleotides are TGTGCCAGCAGTTTCACCGGGACAGGACCTAATGAAAAACTGTTTTTT.

This clone has just one count. This chain's CDR3 is CASSGSGDTQYF. The CDR3 nucleotides read TGTGCCAGCAGCGGGAGTGGAGATACGCAGTATTTT. The gene calls are TRBV9 and TRBJ2-3; D is uncertain. Germline V CDR1 and CDR2: SGDLS, YYNGEE. With 3 bases removed from V and 5 bases from J, the gap between germline ends came to 7 bases. This CDR3 comprises 12 residues.

The chain recombines TRBV4-1 with TRBJ2-3; TRBD2 matches at 8 bases. CDR1 and CDR2 (germline): MGHRA, YSYEKL. The CDR3 length is 16 residues. V was pared by 4 bases and J by 5 bases, with 11 bases of the junction left unmatched. This CDR3 is CASSRKLAEGGDTQYF. For the CDR3, the DNA is TGCGCCAGCAGCCGAAAACTAGCGGAGGGAGGAGATACGCAGTATTTT.

CDR3 in amino acids: CASSKEGANYGYTF. The CDR3 DNA reads as TGTGCCAGCAGCAAGGAGGGCGCTAACTATGGCTACACCTTC. The chain is built from TRBV21-1 and TRBJ1-2. TRBV21-1 corresponds to a pseudogene. This CDR3 has 14 amino acids.

This chain connects TRBV2 to TRBJ2-6, with 8 bases identical to TRBD1. J lost 4 bases, V lost 7 bases, and 6 bases had no gene match. The length of the CDR3 is 15 residues. Germline values: CDR1 SNHLY, CDR2 FYNNEI. The CDR3 here is CASTRQGLGANVLTF. The CDR3 nucleotides are TGTGCCAGCACCCGACAGGGGTTAGGGGCCAACGTCCTGACTTTC.

The V and J genes are TRBV18 and TRBJ2-1, with TRBD1 as a possible D gene (5 bases). Trimming removed 6 bases at V and 1 base at J, with 13 bases between. This CDR3 contains 15 residues. The germline V gene encodes CDR1 KGHSH and CDR2 LQKENI. The CDR3 nucleotides are TGTGCCAGCTCGAAACAGGTTAAGTCCTACAATGAGCAGTTCTTC. Translation gives CASSKQVKSYNEQFF.

The genes are TRBV5-1 and TRBJ1-1; D is perhaps TRBD1 (5 bases). V dropped 4 bases and J dropped 4 bases, with 20 bases sitting between them. This CDR3 region has 16 residues. CDR1 and CDR2 (germline): SGHRS, YFSETQ. Here the CDR3 reads CASSPTGGVAGTEAFF. The CDR3 region has the DNA TGCGCCAGCAGCCCGACGGGAGGGGTAGCGGGCACTGAAGCTTTCTTT.

This chain joins TRBV4-2 and TRBJ2-1; TRBD2 agrees at 7 bases. This CDR3 spans 14 amino acids. The V and J ends lost 5 bases and 2 bases, in that order; junction bases with no gene match: 3. Per the germline V gene, CDR1 is LGHNA and CDR2 is YNFKEQ. CDR3 nucleotide sequence: TGTGCCAGCAGCGGGACTAACGCCTACAATGAGCAGTTCTTC. It yields the protein CASSGTNAYNEQFF.

The chain combines TRBV7-9 with TRBJ1-2; D is undetermined. V gave up 0 bases and J gave up 8 bases, with 16 bases separating them. Germline values: CDR1 SEHNR, CDR2 FQNEAQ (reference sequence). This CDR3 has 15 residues. The CDR3 region is CASSLAGLPSRGYTF. The DNA for the CDR3 is TGTGCCAGCAGCTTAGCTGGACTCCCTTCGAGGGGCTACACCTTC.

The gene calls are TRBV7-2 and TRBJ2-3; 7 nucleotides agree with TRBD2. The V and J ends lost 4 bases and 8 bases, in that order; junction bases with no gene match: 6. This CDR3 has 13 amino acids. Germline CDR1 is SGHTA and CDR2 is FQGNSA. Here the CDR3 reads CASSSSPGGTQYF. The CDR3, as DNA: TGTGCCAGCAGCTCCTCCCCGGGGGGTACGCAGTATTTT.

The V call is TRBV7-2, the J call TRBJ1-2; 9 bases are shared with TRBD1. Trimming removed 5 bases from V and 7 bases from J; junction bases left unmatched: 5. Germline loops: CDR1 SGHTA, CDR2 FQGNSA. The CDR3 totals 13 residues. CDR3 in amino acids: CASSPGQGIGYTF. The CDR3 DNA follows: TGTGCCAGCAGCCCGGGACAGGGAATTGGCTACACCTTC.